These 4 T cell receptor beta chains came from one sample sequenced in a study of T cell changes during pregnancy in multiple sclerosis. Profiling relied on immunoSEQ multiplex PCR, and the TCRdb table lists in-frame clones only, not all of them. The sample records about 98,000 clones, about 92% being singletons. The sample was peripheral blood, taken after pregnancy. These TCRs come from a female donor in good health, enrolled as a control in a pregnancy study.

V is TRBV6-5 and J is TRBJ1-5; a possible D gene is TRBD1 (6 bases). V lost 6 bases, J lost 5 bases, and 14 bases lay in between. Germline V CDR1 and CDR2: MNHEY, SVGAGI. The CDR3 runs to 14 residues. CDR3 in amino acids: CASSDGQPDQPQHF. The CDR3 DNA sequence: TGTGCCAGCAGCGATGGACAGCCTGATCAGCCCCAGCATTTT.

This clone has just one count. The chain couples TRBV30 to TRBJ2-3; D is unclear. The CDR3 consists of 12 residues. Germline V gene sequence: CDR1 GTSNPN, CDR2 SVGIG (reference sequence). Trimming removed 5 bases at V and 0 bases at J, with 6 bases between. CDR3 loop: CAWETSTDTQYF. The CDR3 bases are TGTGCCTGGGAGACTAGCACAGATACGCAGTATTTT.

The rearrangement uses TRBV6-1 and TRBJ2-3; TRBD1 agrees at 10 bases. The CDR3 runs 14 residues. The J segment lost 5 bases and the V segment lost 4 bases, leaving 3 bases of the junction unmatched. Germline V lookup: CDR1 MNHNS, CDR2 SASEGT. DNA for the CDR3: TGTGCCAGCAGTGGGGGACAGGGGAGAGATACGCAGTATTTT. It yields the protein CASSGGQGRDTQYF.

The genes are TRBV6-5 and TRBJ2-5, with D tentatively TRBD2 (6 bases). The J call could be wrong; TRBJ2-7 is a better fit for the DNA end. CDR1 MNHEY and CDR2 SVGAGI come from the germline V gene. The CDR3 length is 16 residues. The CDR3 bases are TGTGCCAGCAGTTACGGTGGAGGGGTCTGGATTTACGAGCAGTACTTC. Amino acid sequence: CASSYGGGVWIYEQYF.